This T cell receptor beta chain originates from a study of blood T cell repertoires in COVID-19 (dated by TCRdb to about 2020). A note on the overall study: Samples covering the acute and convalescent phases of COVID-19 were provided by collaborators in the United States, Italy and Spain. Samples came from the ongoing ImmuneRACE study (first 160 participants) plus 1,254 subjects from 6 global collaborators. Where available, HLA class I and class II types were taken from metadata supplied by the sample provider and were not determined by assay-based typing. The repertoires were released in a freely available public database meant as a resource for research on the immune response to SARS-CoV-2. The material from the prospective study consisted of cDNA or gDNA derived from T cells, B-cell-depleted T cells, or PBMCs. The sample metadata nearly always contained a de-identified subject ID, COVID-19 status, age in years and sex. Subjects who had been exposed to COVID-19, were actively infected with it, or had recovered from it provided the deeply sampled blood TCRbeta repertoires that made up the dataset. Study-level results and caveats: The amount of clinical and demographic metadata varied by source and participant and was provided uncurated.

The immunoSEQ Assay, a bias-controlled multiplex PCR, was used to amplify TCRbeta CDR3 regions from genomic DNA. Turning to the authors' computational methods: Nucleated cell counts per sample were estimated from amplification of reference gene primers within the assay. To quantify the absolute abundance of each unique TCRbeta CDR3 rearrangement, sequence reads were collapsed and filtered. For each sample, productive Simpson clonality was calculated as the square root of Simpson's diversity index over productive rearrangements. Held by TCRdb, this immuneACCESS table contains in-frame sequences only and omits some clones. Under half of the omission traces to an unresolved V gene where checked; the cause of the rest is unknown. The DNA was the basis for D and trimming; V, J and clone size are from that table. This sample is represented by approximately 500,000 clones; 85% to 90% of them were singletons. About 8.2% of the sample lies in the top ten.

On this clone itself: Which antigen it targets is not known. The record has no base qualities; no much larger clone is one base away.

V trim: 4 bases; J trim: 7 bases; unmatched bases: 7. The CDR3 contains 15 residues, cysteine and phenylalanine counted. Of the read, only the CDR3 DNA is kept; its 45 bases are in frame from base 1. The germline V gene (reference sequence) gives CDR1 as LGHDT and CDR2 as YNNKEL. One collaborating source in Seattle enrolled patients while the patients were actively infected and followed the patients over time throughout the course of disease. Each collaborating institution followed its own protocols to collect whole blood in K2EDTA tubes. Collaborator samples were shipped for TCRbeta analysis as frozen whole blood, isolated PBMCs, or DNA extracted from either sample type.

Material: peripheral blood. The rearranged chain carries TRBV3-1 (or the pseudogene TRBV3-2) and TRBJ1-4; TRBD1 lines up with 9 middle nucleotides. This receptor was obtained from a woman between 45 and 65 years old with COVID-19, enrolled during active disease. In nucleotides, the sequence is TGTGCCAGCAGCCGCCGGGACAGGGCTGGTGAAAAACTGTTTTTT. Protein translation: CASSRRDRAGEKLFF.